This T cell receptor beta chain comes out of a study of cytomegalovirus exposure and HLA in healthy donors. Study details: The 120 validation repertoires, a later analysis reported, used the same platform as the roughly 650 repertoires from the first cohort. Study-level findings and limits: The investigators catalogued some 150 TCR beta chains as cytomegalovirus-associated.

In regard to this clone: Antigen specificity is unknown.

Data came from immunoSEQ multiplex PCR; TCRdb stores just in-frame clones and leaves some out. The data contain approximately 260,000 clones, 75% to 90% of them singletons. Specimen: PBMCs. The source is a woman in her 30s in good health and CMV-seropositive.

The chain's CDR3 is CASSIGPTTSGRAYEQYF. CDR3 DNA: TGTGCCAGTAGTATAGGTCCCACGACTAGCGGGAGGGCATACGAGCAGTACTTC. V and J are TRBV19 and TRBJ2-7, with 14 bases lining up with TRBD2. The length of the CDR3 is 18 residues. CDR1 and CDR2 (germline): LNHDA, SQIVND (reference sequence). Trimming cost V 1 base and J 4 bases; bases outside gene matches: 9. The full variable domain, in which reference TRBV19 and TRBJ2-7 provide the parts outside the CDR3, is DGGITQSPKYLFRKEGQNVTLSCEQNLNHDAMYWYRQDPGQGLRLIYYSQIVNDFQKGDIAEGYSVSREKKESFPLTVTSAQKNPTAFYLCASSIGPTTSGRAYEQYFGPGTRLTVT.